This T cell receptor (beta chain) was profiled in a study of cytomegalovirus exposure and HLA in healthy donors (dated 2017 in TCRdb). Study-wide context: An earlier analysis of approximately 590 of the donors reported more than 250 Gb of sequence data and 120 million or so unique TCR beta sequences from 150 million to 200 million T cells. About 280 gigabases of sequencing data and roughly 90 million unique TCR sequences were included in an early release covering about 700 HLA-typed donors. Among the roughly 410 genotyped donors, under 90% belonged to the genetic ancestry cluster associated with self-reported Caucasian donors. The study aimed to test whether cataloging public T cell receptors could reveal signatures of past pathogen exposure. The study profiled the T cell repertoires of hundreds of subjects by immunosequencing and related them to cytomegalovirus serostatus. Besides the first cohort of approximately 670 subjects, a separate validation cohort made up of around 120 different subjects was used. To predict cytomegalovirus infection status, the study brought together high-throughput TCR immunosequencing, statistical association of individual TCRs with disease status, and machine learning. To study patterns of TCR occurrence, a later analysis re-analyzed previously published TCR beta repertoires from 666 donors and added high-resolution HLA genotyping. Rather than using new phenotypic data, the later analysis identified candidate immune exposures from TCR beta sequences and from how often those sequences occurred across donors. An earlier analysis of roughly 600 of the donors used high-throughput TCR beta sequencing to judge whether each TCR beta V gene segment behaved as functional or pseudogenic. Donor age, sex, ethnicity and CMV serostatus were collected together with the repertoire data. A later genetic analysis took genome-wide SNP genotypes for about 65% of the 666 donors and used that subset as a discovery cohort. All discovery cohort repertoires had been generated on a single sequencing platform. Both class I and class II loci were covered by HLA typing, at four-digit resolution. The number of donors typed differed by locus, with 629-630 for A, B, C, DRB1 and DQB1, around 520 for DQA1, under 610 for DPA1, and around 460 for DPB1. A handful of DR-DQ haplotypes were treated as single units for association and clustering because of strong linkage in the cohort. Among a few hundred genotyped donors of the cohort, an average of approximately 240,000 unique TCR beta nucleotide sequences were sequenced per donor, roughly a sixth of them non-productive. The paper as a whole reports these results and caveats: In an earlier analysis of fewer than 750 of the donors, most TCR beta V segments were observed in productive rearrangements about 90% or about 30% of the time, broadly matching IMGT annotations. Specific HLA alleles were associated with 15,000 to 20,000 TCR beta sequences at a false discovery rate of 0.05 in a later analysis. In vitro tests confirmed that a few of the cytomegalovirus-associated TCR beta chains recognize cytomegalovirus antigens. The classifier was reported to diagnose cytomegalovirus status with high specificity and sensitivity in both the original cohort and the validation cohort. In a later genetic analysis, fewer N-insertions in productive TCRs were reported among donors in an Asian-associated ancestry cluster than the roughly 700-donor mean. Some 15 rarely observed V segments, including chromosome 9 orphons, were excluded from the earlier analysis of some 590 of the donors because counts were too low. Most TCR sequences were observed very rarely across donors, whereas some public TCRs were present in many individuals. In the study, some 180 TCR beta chains were listed as associated with cytomegalovirus. A further reported finding was that TCR beta sequences accurately predicted the HLA-A and HLA-B alleles for most subjects in the first cohort. The authors suggested that the approach could potentially be extended to other disease states and immunological phenotypes. Some IMGT-functional V segments, including TRBV6-2 and TRBV6-3, could not be told apart with the 87-base-pair reads, so those segments were excluded. CMV serostatus was the only immune exposure information available for the cohort. When HLA alleles, especially DR and DQ, strongly co-occurred, attributing TCR associations to individual alleles was difficult. Roughly uniform sequencing depth across donors was assumed in presence/absence analyses, although this assumption may not hold. V-gene and J-gene trimming of TCR beta chains was associated with a missense DCLRE1C variant in a later genetic analysis, and the association was replicated in an independent cohort. Because some donors lacked HLA typing at each locus, the association tests relied only on the typed subset. In a later analysis, HLA-associated TCR beta chains were found to be more clonally expanded and to have lower generation probabilities than equally common non-associated chains. According to a later analysis, most CMV-associated TCR beta chains appeared to be HLA-restricted, and the HLA associations seemed to be driven largely by CMV exposure. The sequencing pipeline was judged likely to have produced a cluster of highly shared sequence variants as a technical artifact. A later analysis reported that several top co-occurrence clusters appeared linked to parvovirus B19, influenza, CMV and Epstein-Barr virus. A later analysis found that TCR association rates varied across HLA loci, with DRB1 alleles showing the most associated TCRs and HLA-C alleles the fewest. Correlated functional status among segregating V segments might reflect linkage disequilibrium, but an unknown experimental factor could not be ruled out. Only TCR beta chains were sequenced in this cohort, and the absence of alpha or paired-chain data limited detectable features.

V has 8 bases trimmed and J has 8 bases trimmed; junction bases matching no gene number 10. From a lookup of the germline V gene (reference sequence), CDR1 and CDR2 are LNHDA and SQIVND. Its CDR3 holds 13 amino acids, cysteine through phenylalanine. The entry retains the CDR3 DNA only, 39 bases that are in frame from base 1. Concerning this clone: The antigen it binds to is not known. No base qualities exist here, and no much larger clone lies one base off it.

The cohort consisted of 600 to 750 healthy bone marrow donors. All cohort members were sampled while nominally healthy, although unrecorded immune exposures were likely present. The donor tested CMV seropositive and was one of the 289 seropositive cohort members. Each donor provided a peripheral blood sample, and peripheral blood mononuclear cells were used for TCR beta sequencing. Genomic DNA was extracted from the blood cell samples with the Qiagen DNeasy Blood Extraction Kit. Libraries were made using the immunoSEQ multiplex PCR assay. A mixture of 60 forward primers for TCR Vbeta segments and 13 reverse primers for TCR Jbeta segments was used in the multiplex PCR. The CDR3 region of rearranged TCR beta genes was amplified from genomic DNA with a multiplex PCR assay. Amplified TCR beta libraries were sequenced as 87-base-pair reads on the Illumina HiSeq System. As for the original processing: A later analysis counted 65 million to 90 million unique TCR beta chains across the 690 or so repertoires, and some 12 million of these chains were shared by at least two donors. Raw reads were error-corrected and collapsed into unique sequences with a nearest-neighbor algorithm that merged closely related sequences to remove PCR and sequencing errors. CDR3 sequences were aligned to IMGT reference sequences to assign V, D and J gene segments. Each retained sequence needed at least a six-nucleotide match to both a V gene segment and a J gene segment. Rearrangements were called productive when the CDR3 lacked stop codons and stayed in frame with V and J; all others were non-productive. Following IMGT convention, CDR3 was defined as the stretch from the second conserved V-encoded cysteine to the conserved J-encoded phenylalanine. The earlier analysis of about 640 of the donors excluded any sequence lacking an unambiguous match to a single V gene segment. In an earlier analysis of some 590 of the donors, a V segment was called functional when productive rearrangements were above 56.7%, and segregating when the standard deviation between donors exceeded 5%. A statistical classification framework was built for diagnosing cytomegalovirus status from the catalog of TCR beta chain sequences. V and J gene assignment, in a later analysis, came from comparing TCR nucleotide sequences with IMGT/GENE-DB human TR gene sequences. A later analysis assigned CDR3 sequences and most-parsimonious VDJ recombination scenarios with the TCRdist pipeline. In a later analysis, each TCR beta chain was defined by its CDR3 amino acid sequence together with its V-gene family, and reads lacking a unique V-gene family were excluded. To address suspected cross-contamination and a sequencing artifact, a later analysis removed approximately 590 highly shared, low-generation-probability nucleotide sequences. For each public chain, a later analysis derived a clonal expansion index from normalized ranks of inferred template counts within each repertoire. In a later analysis, generation probabilities were computed using a VDJ recombination model fitted to out-of-frame rearrangements, and the results were checked against IGoR. In a later analysis, TCR-TCR, TCR-HLA and TCR-CMV co-occurrence was scored with hypergeometric tests, and a repertoire-size bias correction was applied to TCR pairs. A later analysis estimated false discovery rates by permuting HLA or CMV assignments 20 times. In a later analysis, co-occurring TCRs were grouped with DBSCAN, and TCRdist sequence similarity was added when clustering was performed within HLA-allele-positive subsets. For co-occurrence clustering, repertoires with fewer than 30,000 or more than 120,000 public chains were excluded, along with five or six repertoires with anomalous nucleotide sharing. The immuneACCESS repertoire file appears here via TCRdb, limited to in-frame rearrangements. These files lack a portion of the clones; in checked studies, under half of the deficit traces to unresolved V genes, and the cause of the others is not known. D and trimming were read from the DNA, whereas the V and J calls and clone size are those reported in that table. For this sample there are 120,000 to 150,000 clones; under 80% appear just once. The ten top clones hold approximately 8.8% of the sample.

The sequenced sample was PBMCs. The sequence derives from a woman aged 45-60 years in good health and CMV-seropositive. The chain was built from TRBV19 and TRBJ1-2, and TRBD1 matches 8 of the central bases. The CDR3 in this case is CASRDRGARGYTF. In nucleotides, the sequence is TGTGCCAGTCGTGACAGGGGCGCGAGGGGCTACACCTTC.